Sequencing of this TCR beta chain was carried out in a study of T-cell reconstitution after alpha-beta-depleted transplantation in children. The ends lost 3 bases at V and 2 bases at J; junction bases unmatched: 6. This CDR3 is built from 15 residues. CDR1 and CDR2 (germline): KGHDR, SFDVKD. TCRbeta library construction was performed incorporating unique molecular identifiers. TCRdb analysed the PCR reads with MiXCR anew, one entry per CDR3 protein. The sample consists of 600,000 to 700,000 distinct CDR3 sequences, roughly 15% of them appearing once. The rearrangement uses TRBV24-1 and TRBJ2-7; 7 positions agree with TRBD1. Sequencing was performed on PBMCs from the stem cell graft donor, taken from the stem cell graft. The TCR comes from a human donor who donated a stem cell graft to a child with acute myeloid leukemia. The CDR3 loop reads CATSDPQGPTYEQYF. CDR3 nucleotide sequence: TGTGCCACCAGTGATCCACAGGGGCCGACCTACGAGCAGTACTTC.